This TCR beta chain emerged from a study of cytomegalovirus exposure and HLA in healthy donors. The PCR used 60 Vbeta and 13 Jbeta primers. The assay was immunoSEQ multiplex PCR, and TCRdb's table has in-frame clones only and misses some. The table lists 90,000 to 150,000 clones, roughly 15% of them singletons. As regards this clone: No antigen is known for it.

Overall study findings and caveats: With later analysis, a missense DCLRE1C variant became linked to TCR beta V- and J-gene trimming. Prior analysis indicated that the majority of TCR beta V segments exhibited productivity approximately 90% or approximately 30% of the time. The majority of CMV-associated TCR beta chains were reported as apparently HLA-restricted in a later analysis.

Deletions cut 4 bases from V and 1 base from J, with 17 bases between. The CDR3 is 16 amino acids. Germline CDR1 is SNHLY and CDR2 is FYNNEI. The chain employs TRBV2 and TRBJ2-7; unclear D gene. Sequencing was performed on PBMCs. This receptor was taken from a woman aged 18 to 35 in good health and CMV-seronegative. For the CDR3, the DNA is TGTGCCAGCAGTGTACTGGGTCAGGATGCGTCCTACGAGCAGTACTTC. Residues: CASSVLGQDASYEQYF.